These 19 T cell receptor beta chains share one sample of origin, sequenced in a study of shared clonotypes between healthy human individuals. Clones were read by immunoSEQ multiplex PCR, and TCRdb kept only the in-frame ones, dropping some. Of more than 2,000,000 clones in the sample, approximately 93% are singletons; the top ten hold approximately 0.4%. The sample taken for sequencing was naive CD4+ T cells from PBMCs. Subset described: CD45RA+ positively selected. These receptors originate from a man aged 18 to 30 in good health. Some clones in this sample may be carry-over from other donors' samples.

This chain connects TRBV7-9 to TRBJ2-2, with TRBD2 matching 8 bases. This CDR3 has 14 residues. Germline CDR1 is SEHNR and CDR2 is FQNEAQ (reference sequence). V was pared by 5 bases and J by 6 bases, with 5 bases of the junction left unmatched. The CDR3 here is CASSLRREAGELFF. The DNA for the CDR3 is TGTGCCAGCAGCCTGAGGCGGGAGGCCGGGGAGCTGTTTTTT.

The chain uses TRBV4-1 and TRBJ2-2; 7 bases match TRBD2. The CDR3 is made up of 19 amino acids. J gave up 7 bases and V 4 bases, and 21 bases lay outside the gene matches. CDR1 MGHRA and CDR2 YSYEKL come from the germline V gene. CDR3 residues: CASSRRAGGGGLGVGELFF. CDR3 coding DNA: TGCGCCAGCAGCCGACGAGCCGGCGGCGGGGGATTGGGGGTCGGGGAGCTGTTTTTT.

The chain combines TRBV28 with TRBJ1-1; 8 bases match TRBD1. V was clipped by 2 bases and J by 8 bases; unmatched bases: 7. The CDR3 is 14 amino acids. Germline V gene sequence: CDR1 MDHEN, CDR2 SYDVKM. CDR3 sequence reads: CASSLGTGHREAFF. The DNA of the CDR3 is TGTGCCAGCAGTTTAGGGACAGGCCATAGAGAAGCTTTCTTT.

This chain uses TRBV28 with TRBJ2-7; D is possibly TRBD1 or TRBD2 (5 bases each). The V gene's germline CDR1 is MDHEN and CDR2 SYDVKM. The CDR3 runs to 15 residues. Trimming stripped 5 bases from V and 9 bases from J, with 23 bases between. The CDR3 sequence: CASSLGDGVPGGQYF. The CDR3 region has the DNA TGTGCCAGCAGTCTGGGGGACGGCGTCCCGGGCGGGCAGTACTTC. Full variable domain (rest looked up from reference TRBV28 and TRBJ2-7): DVKVTQSSRYLVKRTGEKVFLECVQDMDHENMFWYRQDPGLGLRLIYFSYDVKMKEKGDIPEGYSVSREKKERFSLILESASTNQTSMYLCASSLGDGVPGGQYFGPGTRLTVT.

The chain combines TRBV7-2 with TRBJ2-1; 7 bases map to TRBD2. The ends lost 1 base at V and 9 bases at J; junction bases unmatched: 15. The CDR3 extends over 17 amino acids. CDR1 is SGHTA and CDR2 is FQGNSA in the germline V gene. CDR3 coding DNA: TGTGCCAGCAGCTTAGTGGGTGGCCTAGCGGCCACACCTGAGCAGTTCTTC. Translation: CASSLVGGLAATPEQFF.

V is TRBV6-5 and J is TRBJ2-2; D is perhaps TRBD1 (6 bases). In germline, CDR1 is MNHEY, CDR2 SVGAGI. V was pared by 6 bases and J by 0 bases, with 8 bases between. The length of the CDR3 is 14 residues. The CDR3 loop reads CASRRTANTGELFF. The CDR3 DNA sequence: TGTGCCAGCAGGCGGACAGCGAACACCGGGGAGCTGTTTTTT.

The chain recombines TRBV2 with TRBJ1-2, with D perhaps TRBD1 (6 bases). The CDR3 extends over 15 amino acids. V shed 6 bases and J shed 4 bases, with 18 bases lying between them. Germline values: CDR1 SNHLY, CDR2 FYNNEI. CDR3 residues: CASRRGAFGTYGYTF. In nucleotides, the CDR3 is TGTGCCAGCAGGCGGGGGGCGTTCGGGACCTATGGCTACACCTTC.

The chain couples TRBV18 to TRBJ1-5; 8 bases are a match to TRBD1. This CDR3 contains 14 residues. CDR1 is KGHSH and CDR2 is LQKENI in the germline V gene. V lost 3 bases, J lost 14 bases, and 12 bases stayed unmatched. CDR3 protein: CASSPTDGQGGKHF. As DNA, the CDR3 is TGTGCCAGCTCACCTACAGATGGACAGGGCGGAAAGCATTTT.

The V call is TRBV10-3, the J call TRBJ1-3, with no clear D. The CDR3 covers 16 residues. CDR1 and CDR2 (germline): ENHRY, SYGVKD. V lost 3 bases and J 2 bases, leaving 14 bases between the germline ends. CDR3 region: CAISEQLGRAGNTIYF. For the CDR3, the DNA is TGTGCCATCAGTGAACAACTTGGACGGGCTGGAAACACCATATATTTT.

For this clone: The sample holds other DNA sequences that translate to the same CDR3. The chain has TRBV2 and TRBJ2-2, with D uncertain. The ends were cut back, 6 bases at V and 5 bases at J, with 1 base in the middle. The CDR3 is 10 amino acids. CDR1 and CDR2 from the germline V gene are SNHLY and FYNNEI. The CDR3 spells CASRTGELFF. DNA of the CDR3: TGTGCCAGCAGGACCGGGGAGCTGTTTTTT.

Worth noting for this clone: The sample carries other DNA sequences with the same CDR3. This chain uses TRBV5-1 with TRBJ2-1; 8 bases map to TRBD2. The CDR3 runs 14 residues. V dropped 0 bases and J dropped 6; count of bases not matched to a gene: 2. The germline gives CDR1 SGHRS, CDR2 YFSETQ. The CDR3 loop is CASSLALAGNEQFF. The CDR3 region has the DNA TGCGCCAGCAGCTTGGCCCTAGCGGGCAATGAGCAGTTCTTC.

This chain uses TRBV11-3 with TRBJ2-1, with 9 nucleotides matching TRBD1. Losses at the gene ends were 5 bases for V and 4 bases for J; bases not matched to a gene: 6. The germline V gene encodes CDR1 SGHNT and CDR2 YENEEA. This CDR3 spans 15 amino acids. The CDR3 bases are TGTGCCAGCAGCCCGGGGACAGGGTGGTACAATGAGCAGTTCTTC. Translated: CASSPGTGWYNEQFF.

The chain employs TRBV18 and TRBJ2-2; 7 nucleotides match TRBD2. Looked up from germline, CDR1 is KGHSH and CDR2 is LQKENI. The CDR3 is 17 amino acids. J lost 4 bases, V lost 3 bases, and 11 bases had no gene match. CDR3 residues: CASSPTPSGWGTGELFF. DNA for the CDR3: TGTGCCAGCTCACCGACCCCTAGCGGCTGGGGCACCGGGGAGCTGTTTTTT.

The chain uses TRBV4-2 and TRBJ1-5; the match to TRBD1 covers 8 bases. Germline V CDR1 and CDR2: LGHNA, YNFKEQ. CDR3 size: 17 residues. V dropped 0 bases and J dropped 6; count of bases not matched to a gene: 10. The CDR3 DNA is TGTGCCAGCAGCCAAGATACGGCAGGGGGCATCGGTCAGCCCCAGCATTTT. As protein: CASSQDTAGGIGQPQHF.

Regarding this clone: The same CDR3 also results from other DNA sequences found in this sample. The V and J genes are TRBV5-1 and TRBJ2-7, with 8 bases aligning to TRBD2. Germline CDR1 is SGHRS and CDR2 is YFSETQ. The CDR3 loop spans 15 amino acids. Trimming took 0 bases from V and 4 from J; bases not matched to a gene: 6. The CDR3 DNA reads TGCGCCAGCAGCTTGGAGCTAGCGGGCGGATACGAGCAGTACTTC. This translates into CASSLELAGGYEQYF.

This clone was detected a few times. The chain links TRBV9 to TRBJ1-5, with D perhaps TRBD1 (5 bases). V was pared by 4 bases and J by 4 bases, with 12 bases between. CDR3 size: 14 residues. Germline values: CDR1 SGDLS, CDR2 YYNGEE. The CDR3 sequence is CASSPAQGNQPQHF. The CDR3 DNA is TGTGCCAGCAGCCCTGCTCAGGGAAATCAGCCCCAGCATTTT.

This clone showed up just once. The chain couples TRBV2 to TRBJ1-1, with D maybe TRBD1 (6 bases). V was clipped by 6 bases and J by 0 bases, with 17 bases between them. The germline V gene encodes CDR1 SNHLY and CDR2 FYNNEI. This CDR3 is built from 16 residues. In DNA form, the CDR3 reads TGTGCCAGCAGAGGGCGGGTGACAGGTTTGAACACTGAAGCTTTCTTT. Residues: CASRGRVTGLNTEAFF. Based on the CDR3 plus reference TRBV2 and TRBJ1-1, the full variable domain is EPEVTQTPSHQVTQMGQEVILRCVPISNHLYFYWYRQILGQKVEFLVSFYNNEISEKSEIFDDQFSVERPDGSNFTLKIRSTKLEDSAMYFCASRGRVTGLNTEAFFGQGTRLTVV.

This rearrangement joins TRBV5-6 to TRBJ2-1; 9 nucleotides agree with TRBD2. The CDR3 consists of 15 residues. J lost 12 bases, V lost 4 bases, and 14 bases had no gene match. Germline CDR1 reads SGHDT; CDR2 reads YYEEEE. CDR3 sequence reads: CASSNGGSGSSLQFF. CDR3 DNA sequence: TGTGCCAGCAGCAACGGTGGTAGCGGGAGTTCGCTGCAGTTCTTC. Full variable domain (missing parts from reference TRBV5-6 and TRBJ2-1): DAGVTQSPTHLIKTRGQQVTLRCSPKSGHDTVSWYQQALGQGPQFIFQYYEEEERQRGNFPDRFSGHQFPNYSSELNVNALLLGDSALYLCASSNGGSGSSLQFFGPGTRLTVL.

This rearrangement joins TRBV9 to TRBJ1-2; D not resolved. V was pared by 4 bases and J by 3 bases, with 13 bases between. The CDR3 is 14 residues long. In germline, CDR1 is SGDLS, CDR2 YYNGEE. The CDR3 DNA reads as TGTGCCAGCAGCCGGACGGCAACCTACTATGGCTACACCTTC. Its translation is CASSRTATYYGYTF.